This section outlines one T cell receptor (beta chain) sequence together with its context. The data stem from a study of blood T cell repertoires in COVID-19. Across the study: COVID-19 samples, acute and convalescent, were from the United States, Italy and Spain. T cells, B-cell-depleted T cells, or PBMCs provided the cDNA or gDNA that served as material.

The CDR3 has 17 amino acids. Here immunoSEQ multiplex PCR was the method, and the copy in TCRdb shows in-frame clones only, minus some. Here the sample spans under 200,000 clones, roughly 90% being singletons. The sequencing sample was made of peripheral blood. The TCR originated in a woman aged 65 to 85 with acute or convalescent COVID-19. V and J are TRBV21-1 and TRBJ1-1; the D segment call TRBD1 is taken from the table without a DNA check. TRBV21-1 counts as a pseudogene. The CDR3 region is CASSNHEGQAKDTEAFF. Written as DNA, the CDR3 is TGTGCCAGCAGCAACCATGAAGGACAGGCGAAGGACACTGAAGCTTTCTTT.